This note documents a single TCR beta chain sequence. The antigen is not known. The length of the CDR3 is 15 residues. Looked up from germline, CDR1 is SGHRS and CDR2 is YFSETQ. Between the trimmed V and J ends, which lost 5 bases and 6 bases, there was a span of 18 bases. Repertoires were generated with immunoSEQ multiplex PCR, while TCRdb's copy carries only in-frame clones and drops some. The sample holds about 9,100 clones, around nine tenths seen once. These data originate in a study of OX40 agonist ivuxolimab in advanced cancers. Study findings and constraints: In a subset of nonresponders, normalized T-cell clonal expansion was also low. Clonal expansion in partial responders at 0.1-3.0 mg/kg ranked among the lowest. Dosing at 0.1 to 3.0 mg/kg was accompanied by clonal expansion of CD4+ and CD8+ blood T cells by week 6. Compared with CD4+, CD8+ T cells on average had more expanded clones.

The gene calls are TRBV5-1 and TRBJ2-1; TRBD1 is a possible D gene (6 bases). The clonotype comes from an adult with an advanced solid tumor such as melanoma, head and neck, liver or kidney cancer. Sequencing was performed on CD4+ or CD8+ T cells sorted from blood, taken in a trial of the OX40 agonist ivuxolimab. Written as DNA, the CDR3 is TGCGCCAGCAGGGGGGCAGAAACTAGGGGCAATGAGCAGTTCTTC. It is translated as CASRGAETRGNEQFF.